One T cell receptor (beta chain) is described in this entry. Its target is not known. The sample is drawn from a study of cytomegalovirus exposure and HLA in healthy donors. General study points: Analyzed later, association rates of TCRs varied across HLA loci, with DRB1 most and HLA-C fewest. In most subjects, TCR beta sequences reportedly gave accurate predictions of HLA-A and HLA-B alleles. Further analysis, carried out later, found HLA-associated TCR beta chains more clonally expanded than equally common other chains.

The PCR contained 60 Vbeta and 13 Jbeta primers. Clones were read by immunoSEQ multiplex PCR, and TCRdb kept only the in-frame ones, dropping some. The repertoire consists of roughly 150,000 clones, with about two thirds occurring once and the leading ten covering under 2%. The donors gave bone marrow, and they were healthy. Per germline, CDR1 SGHTA and CDR2 FQGNSA. This CDR3 spans 13 amino acids. The V end lost 3 bases, the J end lost 2 bases, and 7 bases lay between the germline ends. This sequence was found in a woman under 30 in good health and CMV-seronegative. The sequencing sample was made of PBMCs. J is TRBJ2-5 and V is TRBV7-2, with a tentative D call TRBD1 (5 bases). The chain's CDR3 is CASSFQGQETQYF. CDR3 DNA: TGTGCCAGCAGCTTCCAGGGACAAGAGACCCAGTACTTC. Using reference TRBV7-2 and TRBJ2-5 for the parts outside the CDR3, the full variable domain is GAGVSQSPSNKVTEKGKDVELRCDPISGHTALYWYRQSLGQGLEFLIYFQGNSAPDKSGLPSDRFSAERTGGSVSTLTIQRTQQEDSAVYLCASSFQGQETQYFGPGTRLLVL.